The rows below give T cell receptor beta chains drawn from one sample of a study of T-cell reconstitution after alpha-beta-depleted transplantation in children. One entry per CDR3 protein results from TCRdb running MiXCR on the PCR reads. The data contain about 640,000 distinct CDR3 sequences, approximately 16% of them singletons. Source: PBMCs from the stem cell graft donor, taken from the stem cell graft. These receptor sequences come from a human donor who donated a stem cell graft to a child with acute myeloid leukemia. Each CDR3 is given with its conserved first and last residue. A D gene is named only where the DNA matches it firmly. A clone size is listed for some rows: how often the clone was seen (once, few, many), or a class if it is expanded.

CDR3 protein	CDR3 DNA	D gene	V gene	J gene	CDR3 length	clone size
CASSLEDSDTQYF	TGTGCCAGCAGCTTAGAGGACAGCGATACGCAGTATTTT	.	TRBV7-8	TRBJ2-3	13	many
CASSLPGQGALDPSTGELFF	TGTGCCAGCAGTTTACCGGGACAGGGGGCGTTAGACCCTTCAACCGGGGAGCTGTTTTTT	TRBD1	TRBV6-2/TRBV6-3	TRBJ2-2	20	few
CSARDGSFNTRGGLWEQYF	TGCAGTGCTAGAGATGGTAGCTTCAACACAAGGGGCGGTCTATGGGAGCAGTACTTC	.	TRBV20-1	TRBJ2-7	19	.
CASSFRGVNEQYF	TGTGCCAGCAGTTTCAGGGGTGTGAACGAGCAGTACTTC	.	TRBV12-3/TRBV12-4	TRBJ2-7	13	many
CASSYSRQGGSTDTQYF	TGTGCCAGCAGTTACTCTCGACAGGGAGGGTCCACAGATACGCAGTATTTT	.	TRBV6-5	TRBJ2-3	17	many
CSARSTSGVRETQYF	TGCAGTGCTCGCTCGACTAGCGGGGTGCGAGAGACCCAGTACTTC	TRBD2	TRBV20-1	TRBJ2-5	15	.
CASSPRTGARTDTQYF	TGTGCCAGCAGCCCACGAACAGGGGCTCGCACAGATACGCAGTATTTT	TRBD1	TRBV7-2	TRBJ2-3	16	many
CSAQGAGELFF	TGCAGTGCTCAGGGTGCCGGGGAGCTGTTTTTT	.	TRBV20-1	TRBJ2-2	11	many
CASSLRQNNSPLHF	TGCGCCAGCAGCCTCCGACAGAATAATTCACCCCTCCACTTT	.	TRBV5-1	TRBJ1-6	14	many
CASSSGTSGGPGVNTQYF	TGTGCCAGCAGCTCCGGGACTAGCGGGGGGCCTGGGGTTAATACGCAGTATTTT	TRBD2	TRBV5-6	TRBJ2-3	18	.
CASTPRQVLTGELFF	TGTGCCAGCACCCCCCGACAGGTCCTCACCGGGGAGCTGTTTTTT	.	TRBV7-9	TRBJ2-2	15	few
CASSFASGESYEQYF	TGTGCCAGCAGCTTCGCTAGCGGGGAGTCCTACGAGCAGTACTTC	TRBD2	TRBV5-5	TRBJ2-7	15	few
CAISEARDPSVTQYF	TGTGCCATCAGTGAGGCCCGGGACCCTTCGGTTACGCAGTATTTT	.	TRBV10-3	TRBJ2-3	15	few
CASSLGRGANTEAFF	TGTGCCAGCAGCTTAGGGCGGGGGGCGAACACTGAAGCTTTCTTT	.	TRBV7-2	TRBJ1-1	15	few
CSVLRGAGTEAFF	TGCAGCGTTTTAAGGGGCGCGGGTACTGAAGCTTTCTTT	.	TRBV29-1	TRBJ1-1	13	many
CASSYSGAEQYF	TGTGCCAGCAGCTATTCCGGGGCCGAGCAGTACTTC	.	TRBV7-9	TRBJ2-7	12	many
CASSFPLRTRVGTDTQYF	TGTGCCAGCAGCTTCCCCCTCCGGACAAGGGTGGGCACAGATACGCAGTATTTT	.	TRBV11-2	TRBJ2-3	18	.
CSALKADTQYF	TGCAGTGCTCTTAAGGCAGATACGCAGTATTTT	.	TRBV20-1	TRBJ2-3	11	.
CSAQGQGYTGELFF	TGCAGTGCCCAGGGACAGGGATACACCGGGGAGCTGTTTTTT	TRBD1	TRBV20-1	TRBJ2-2	14	many
CASSTSNPGEATNEKLFF	TGTGCCAGCAGCACATCAAACCCAGGGGAAGCAACTAATGAAAAACTGTTTTTT	.	TRBV11-1	TRBJ1-4	18	.